This T cell receptor (beta chain) is drawn from a study of cytomegalovirus exposure and HLA in healthy donors. A note on this clone: Its matching antigen is unknown.

Use of 60 Vbeta and 13 Jbeta primers characterized the PCR. Only in-frame clones appear in the TCRdb table, and some are missing; sequencing was by immunoSEQ multiplex PCR. The sample lists around 110,000 clones; 81% were seen once. Study-wide results and caveats: Cytomegalovirus association was assigned to around 150 TCR beta chains. Both high specificity and high sensitivity reportedly marked the classifier's diagnosis of cytomegalovirus status. Only CMV serostatus was available as immune exposure information. An analysis done earlier found most TCR beta V segments productive about 90% or about 30% of the time.

CDR1 MDHEN and CDR2 SYDVKM come from the germline V gene. The length of the CDR3 is 14 residues. V gave up 7 bases and J gave up 7 bases; unmatched junction bases: 11. The sample comprised PBMCs. The chain has TRBV28 and TRBJ1-1; 8 bases match TRBD1. The sequence came from a woman aged 25-40 years in good health and CMV-seronegative. The CDR3 nucleotides are TGTGCCAGCATCACCGGACAGGGAAAAGTTGAAGCTTTCTTT. This codes for CASITGQGKVEAFF.